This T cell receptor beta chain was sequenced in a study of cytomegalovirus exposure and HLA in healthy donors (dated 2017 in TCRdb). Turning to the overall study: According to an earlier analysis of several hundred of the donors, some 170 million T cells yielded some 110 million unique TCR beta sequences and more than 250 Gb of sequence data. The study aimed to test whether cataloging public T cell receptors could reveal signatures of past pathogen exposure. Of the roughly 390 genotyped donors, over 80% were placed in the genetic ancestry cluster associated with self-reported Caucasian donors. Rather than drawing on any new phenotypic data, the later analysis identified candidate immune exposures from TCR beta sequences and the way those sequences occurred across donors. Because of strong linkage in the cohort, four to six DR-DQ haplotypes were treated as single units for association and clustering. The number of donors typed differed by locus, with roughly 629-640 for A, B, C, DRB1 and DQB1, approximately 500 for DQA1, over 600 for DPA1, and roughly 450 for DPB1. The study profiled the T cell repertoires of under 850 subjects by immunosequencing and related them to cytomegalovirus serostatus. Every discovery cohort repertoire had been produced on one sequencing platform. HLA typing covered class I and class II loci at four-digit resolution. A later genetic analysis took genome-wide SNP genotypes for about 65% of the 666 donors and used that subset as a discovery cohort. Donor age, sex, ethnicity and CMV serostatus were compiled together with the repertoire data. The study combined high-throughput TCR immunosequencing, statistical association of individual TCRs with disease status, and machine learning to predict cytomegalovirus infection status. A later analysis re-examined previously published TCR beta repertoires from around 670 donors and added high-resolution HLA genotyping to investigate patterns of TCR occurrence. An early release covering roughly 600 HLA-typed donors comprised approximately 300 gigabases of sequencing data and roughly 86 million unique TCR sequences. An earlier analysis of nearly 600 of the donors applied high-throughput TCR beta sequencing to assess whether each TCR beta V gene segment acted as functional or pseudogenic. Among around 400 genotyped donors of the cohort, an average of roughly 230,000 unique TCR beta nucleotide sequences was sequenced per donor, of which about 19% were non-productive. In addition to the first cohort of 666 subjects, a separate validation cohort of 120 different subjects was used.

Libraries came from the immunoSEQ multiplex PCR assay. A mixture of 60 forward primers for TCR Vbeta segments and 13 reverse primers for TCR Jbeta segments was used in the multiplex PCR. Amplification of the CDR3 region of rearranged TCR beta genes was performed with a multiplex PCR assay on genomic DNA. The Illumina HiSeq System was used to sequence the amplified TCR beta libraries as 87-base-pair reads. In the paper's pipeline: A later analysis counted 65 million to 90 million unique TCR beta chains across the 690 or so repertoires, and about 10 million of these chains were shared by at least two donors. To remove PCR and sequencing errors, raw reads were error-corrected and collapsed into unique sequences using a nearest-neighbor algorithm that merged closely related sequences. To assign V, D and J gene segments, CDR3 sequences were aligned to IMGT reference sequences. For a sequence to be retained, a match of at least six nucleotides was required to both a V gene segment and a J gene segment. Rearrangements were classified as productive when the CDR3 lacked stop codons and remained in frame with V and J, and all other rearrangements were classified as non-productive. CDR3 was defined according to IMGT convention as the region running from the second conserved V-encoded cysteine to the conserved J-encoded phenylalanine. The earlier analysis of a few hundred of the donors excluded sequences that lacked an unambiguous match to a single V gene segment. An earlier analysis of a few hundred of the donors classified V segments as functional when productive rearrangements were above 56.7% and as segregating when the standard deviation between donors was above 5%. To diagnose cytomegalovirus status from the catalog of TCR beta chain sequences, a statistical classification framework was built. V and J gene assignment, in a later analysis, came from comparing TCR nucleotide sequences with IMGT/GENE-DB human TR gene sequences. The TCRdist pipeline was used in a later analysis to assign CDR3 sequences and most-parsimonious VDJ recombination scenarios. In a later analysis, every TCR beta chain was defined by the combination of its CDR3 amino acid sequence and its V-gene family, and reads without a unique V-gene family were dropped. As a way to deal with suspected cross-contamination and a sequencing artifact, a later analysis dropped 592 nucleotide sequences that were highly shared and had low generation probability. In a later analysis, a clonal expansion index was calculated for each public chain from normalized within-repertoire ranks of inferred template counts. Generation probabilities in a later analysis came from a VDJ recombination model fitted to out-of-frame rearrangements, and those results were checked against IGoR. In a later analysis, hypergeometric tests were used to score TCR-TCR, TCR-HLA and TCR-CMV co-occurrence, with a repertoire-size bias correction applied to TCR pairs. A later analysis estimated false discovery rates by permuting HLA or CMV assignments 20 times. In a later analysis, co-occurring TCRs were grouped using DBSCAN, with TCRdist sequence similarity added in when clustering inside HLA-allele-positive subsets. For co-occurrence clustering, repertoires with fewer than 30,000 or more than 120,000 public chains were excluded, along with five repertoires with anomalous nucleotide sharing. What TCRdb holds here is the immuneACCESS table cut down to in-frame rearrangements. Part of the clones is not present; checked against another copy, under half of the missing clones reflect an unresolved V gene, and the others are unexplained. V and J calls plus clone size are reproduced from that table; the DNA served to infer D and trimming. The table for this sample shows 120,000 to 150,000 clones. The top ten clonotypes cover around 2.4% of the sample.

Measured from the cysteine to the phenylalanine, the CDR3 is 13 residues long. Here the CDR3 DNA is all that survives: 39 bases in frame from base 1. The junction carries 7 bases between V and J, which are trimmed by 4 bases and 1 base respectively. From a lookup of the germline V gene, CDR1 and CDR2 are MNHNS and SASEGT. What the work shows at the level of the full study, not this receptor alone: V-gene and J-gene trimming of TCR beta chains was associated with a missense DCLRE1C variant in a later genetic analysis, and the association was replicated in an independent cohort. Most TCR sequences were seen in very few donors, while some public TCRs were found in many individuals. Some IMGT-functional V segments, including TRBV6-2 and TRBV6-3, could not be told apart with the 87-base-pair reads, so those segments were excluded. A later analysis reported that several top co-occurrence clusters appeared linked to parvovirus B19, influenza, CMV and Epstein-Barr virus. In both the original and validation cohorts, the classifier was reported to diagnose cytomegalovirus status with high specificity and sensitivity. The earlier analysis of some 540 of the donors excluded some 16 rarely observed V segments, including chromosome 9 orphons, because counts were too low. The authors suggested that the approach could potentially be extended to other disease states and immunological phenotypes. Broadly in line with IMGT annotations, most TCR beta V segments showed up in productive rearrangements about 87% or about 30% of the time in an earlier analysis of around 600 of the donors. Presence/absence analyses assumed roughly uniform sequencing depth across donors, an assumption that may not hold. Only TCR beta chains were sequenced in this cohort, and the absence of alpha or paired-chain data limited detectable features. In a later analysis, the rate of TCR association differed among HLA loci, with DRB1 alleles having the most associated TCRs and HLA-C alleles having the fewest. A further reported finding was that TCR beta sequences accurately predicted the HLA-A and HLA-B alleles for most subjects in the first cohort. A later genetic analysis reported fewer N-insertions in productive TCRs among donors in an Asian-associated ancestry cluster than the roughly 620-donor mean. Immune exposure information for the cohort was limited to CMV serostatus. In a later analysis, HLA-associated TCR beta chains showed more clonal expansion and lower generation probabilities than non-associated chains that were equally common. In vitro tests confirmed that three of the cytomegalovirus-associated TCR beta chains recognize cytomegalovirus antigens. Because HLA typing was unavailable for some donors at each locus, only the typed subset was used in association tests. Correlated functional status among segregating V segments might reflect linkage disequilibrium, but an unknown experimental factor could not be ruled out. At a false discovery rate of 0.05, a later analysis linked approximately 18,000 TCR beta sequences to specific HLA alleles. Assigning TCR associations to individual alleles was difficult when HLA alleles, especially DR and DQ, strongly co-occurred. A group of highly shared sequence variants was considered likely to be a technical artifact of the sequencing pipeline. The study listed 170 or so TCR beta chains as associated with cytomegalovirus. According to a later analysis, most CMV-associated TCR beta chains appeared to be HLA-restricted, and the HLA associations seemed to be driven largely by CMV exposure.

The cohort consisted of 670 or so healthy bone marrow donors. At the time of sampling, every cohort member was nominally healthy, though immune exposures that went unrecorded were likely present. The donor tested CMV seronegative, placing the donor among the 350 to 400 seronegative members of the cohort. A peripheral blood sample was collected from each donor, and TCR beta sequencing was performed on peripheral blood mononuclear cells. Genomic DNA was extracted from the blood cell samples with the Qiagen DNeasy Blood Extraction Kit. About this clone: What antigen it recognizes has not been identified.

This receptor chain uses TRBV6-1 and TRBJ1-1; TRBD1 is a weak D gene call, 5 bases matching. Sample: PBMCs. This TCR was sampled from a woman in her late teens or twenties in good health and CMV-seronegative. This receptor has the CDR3 CASSAGENTEAFF. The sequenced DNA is TGTGCCAGCAGTGCGGGGGAGAACACTGAAGCTTTCTTT.